This TCR beta chain was recovered during a study of cytomegalovirus exposure and HLA in healthy donors. CDR1 and CDR2 (germline): SNHLY, FYNNEI. The junction had 3 bases not matched to a gene; V was cut back by 6 bases and J by 3 bases. The CDR3 length is 13 residues. Assay: immunoSEQ multiplex PCR; the TCRdb copy retains only in-frame clones and omits some. The repertoire has over 150,000 clones, around 88% of them found once; the top ten carry about 2.2%. This receptor was identified in a young woman in good health and CMV-seronegative. V gene TRBV2 combines with J gene TRBJ1-1, with 8 bases that match TRBD1. Source material: PBMCs. For the CDR3, the DNA is TGTGCCAGCAGCAGGGGGCCGGACACTGAAGCTTTCTTT. This encodes CASSRGPDTEAFF.